This paragraph reports one T cell receptor beta chain. The authors prepared the TCRbeta library with unique molecular identifiers. TCRdb re-called the PCR reads through MiXCR, storing one row per CDR3 protein. The sample shows around 380,000 distinct CDR3 sequences, under 13% of them seen only once. The data were taken from a study of T-cell reconstitution after alpha-beta-depleted transplantation in children. Germline CDR1 and CDR2: SGHTA and FQGNSA. CDR3 length: 12 residues. This specimen was PBMCs from the stem cell graft donor, taken from the stem cell graft. This chain uses TRBV7-2 with TRBJ2-1; 9 bases map to TRBD2. This clonotype was obtained from a human donor who donated a stem cell graft to a child with acute myeloid leukemia. In DNA form, the CDR3 reads TGTGCTACGCGGGGGGGGTACAATGAGCAGTTCTTC. Translated: CATRGGYNEQFF.